These T cell receptor beta chains were read from a single sample in a study of T cell changes during pregnancy in multiple sclerosis. TCRdb keeps only in-frame clones here, not all; method: immunoSEQ multiplex PCR. The sample has 30,000 to 45,000 clones, roughly 89% seen once. Sequenced material: CD4+ T cells from peripheral blood mononuclear cells, taken in the second trimester of pregnancy. These receptors all come from a female donor in good health, enrolled as a control in a pregnancy study. The CDR3 runs from the conserved cysteine through the conserved F or W. D genes are given only for firm matches.

V gene	D gene	J gene	CDR3 length	CDR3 protein	CDR3 DNA
TRBV7-2	NA	TRBJ2-7	12	CASSSNSYEQYF	TGTGCCAGCAGCTCTAATTCCTACGAGCAGTACTTC
TRBV25-1	NA	TRBJ1-5	14	CASSELDRNQPQHF	TGTGCCAGCAGTGAACTCGACAGAAATCAGCCCCAGCATTTT
TRBV9	NA	TRBJ1-2	14	CASTPLGGAQGYTF	TGTGCCAGCACCCCCCTGGGGGGGGCGCAGGGCTACACCTTC
TRBV5-4	NA	TRBJ2-3	16	CASSSEGGSRTDTQYF	TGTGCCAGCAGCTCCGAGGGCGGGTCCCGCACAGATACGCAGTATTTT
TRBV2	NA	TRBJ1-1	13	CASMGSGDHEAFF	TGTGCCAGCATGGGAAGCGGGGACCACGAAGCTTTCTTT
TRBV2	NA	TRBJ1-3	15	CASRRDTPSGNTIYF	TGTGCCAGCAGACGGGACACTCCTAGCGGGAACACCATATATTTT
TRBV6-1	TRBD1	TRBJ2-2	17	CASSVWETGVDTGELFF	TGTGCCAGCAGTGTTTGGGAGACAGGGGTGGACACCGGGGAGCTGTTTTTT
TRBV6-1	TRBD1	TRBJ1-5	15	CASIGTAPSNQPQHF	TGTGCCAGCATTGGGACAGCCCCTAGCAATCAGCCCCAGCATTTT
TRBV19	NA	TRBJ1-1	14	CASSIFLGAAAAFF	TGTGCCAGTAGTATATTTCTGGGGGCCGCGGCGGCTTTCTTT
TRBV5-6	TRBD2	TRBJ2-3	16	CASSWGGAGYTDTQYF	TGTGCCAGCAGCTGGGGGGGAGCAGGGTACACAGATACGCAGTATTTT
TRBV7-9	NA	TRBJ1-4	15	CASSLSVAKNEKLFF	TGTGCCAGCAGCTTAAGTGTAGCGAAAAATGAAAAACTGTTTTTT
TRBV5-4	NA	TRBJ1-1	13	CASSAEIGAWAFF	TGTGCCAGCAGCGCAGAAATAGGGGCTTGGGCTTTCTTT
TRBV6-1	TRBD1	TRBJ1-1	14	CASSTGTGPIEAFF	TGTGCCAGCAGCACCGGGACAGGGCCGATTGAAGCTTTCTTT
TRBV6-1	NA	TRBJ2-7	17	CASSETRSLVRFNEQYF	TGTGCCAGCAGTGAAACCCGGTCACTCGTCCGTTTTAACGAGCAGTACTTC
TRBV2	NA	TRBJ2-7	14	CASSELVNTGEQYF	TGTGCCAGCAGTGAATTGGTCAATACGGGGGAGCAGTACTTC
TRBV6-6	TRBD1	TRBJ1-1	12	CASRTTGVEAFF	TGTGCCAGCAGGACGACAGGGGTTGAAGCTTTCTTT
TRBV6-5	NA	TRBJ1-4	15	CASSYGSGRGKKLFF	TGTGCCAGCAGTTACGGGTCCGGGCGGGGTAAGAAACTGTTTTTT
TRBV19	NA	TRBJ1-1	18	CASSIPPRKISQSTEAFF	TGTGCCAGTAGTATACCCCCCAGGAAAATCTCACAGTCAACTGAAGCTTTCTTT
TRBV25-1	NA	TRBJ2-7	12	CASSVADSEQYF	TGTGCCAGCAGTGTAGCCGACAGCGAGCAGTACTTC
TRBV10-3	TRBD1	TRBJ1-6	14	CAISGTGRNSPLHF	TGTGCCATCTCCGGGACAGGGAGGAACTCACCCCTCCACTTT
TRBV19	TRBD1	TRBJ1-1	14	CASNRQGLNTEAFF	TGTGCCAGTAATCGACAGGGGTTGAACACTGAAGCTTTCTTT
TRBV18	NA	TRBJ1-1	13	CASSPRREAEAFF	TGTGCCAGCTCACCACGAAGGGAGGCTGAAGCTTTCTTT